These T cell receptor beta chains were read from a single sample in a study of T cell responses to AZD1222 COVID-19 vaccine. Here immunoSEQ multiplex PCR was the method, and the copy in TCRdb shows in-frame clones only, minus some. The table includes some 140,000 clones, roughly 90% detected once. This specimen consisted of peripheral blood, obtained on day 0 of AZD1222 vaccination. These receptors were collected from an adult in good health. Both conserved end residues are part of each CDR3. Not every row has a clone size; where given, it reads once, few, many or a size class.

CDR3: CASSIGGAGTDTQYF
size: .
J: TRBJ2-3
V: TRBV19

CDR3: CASSLGDPGTEAFF
size: .
J: TRBJ1-1
V: TRBV11-2

CDR3: CASVPFRGNGYTF
size: .
J: TRBJ1-2
V: TRBV7-9

CDR3: CASSIVEVRTEAFF
size: .
J: TRBJ1-1
V: TRBV18

CDR3: CASSFTSGRLAEQFF
size: once
J: TRBJ2-1
V: TRBV9

CDR3: CASSTGRNTEAFF
size: .
J: TRBJ1-1
V: TRBV28

CDR3: CASSQRIGGVSNQPQHF
size: .
J: TRBJ1-5
V: TRBV4-1

CDR3: CASSPEGGVGRGNIQYF
size: .
J: TRBJ2-4
V: TRBV5-8

CDR3: CASSFRLAGGGTQYF
size: .
J: TRBJ2-5
V: TRBV5-4

CDR3: CARVGRSDEQYF
size: .
J: TRBJ2-7
V: TRBV6-9

CDR3: CASTDEGPNTGELFF
size: .
J: TRBJ2-2
V: TRBV2

CDR3: CATSRTYSSGNTIYF
size: .
J: TRBJ1-3
V: TRBV15

CDR3: CASSLDRDGDQPQHF
size: .
J: TRBJ1-5
V: TRBV19

CDR3: CASSLGDRAYEQYF
size: .
J: TRBJ2-7
V: TRBV5-1

CDR3: CASSPRVGAPGELFF
size: .
J: TRBJ2-2
V: TRBV11-2

CDR3: CASSSLAAANTGELFF
size: .
J: TRBJ2-2
V: TRBV7-9

CDR3: CASSYIKVGHLGNEQFF
size: .
J: TRBJ2-1
V: TRBV6-2/TRBV6-3

CDR3: CASSYAGRGNQPQHF
size: .
J: TRBJ1-5
V: TRBV6-6

CDR3: CASSYSGNYGYTF
size: once
J: TRBJ1-2
V: TRBV6-2/TRBV6-3

CDR3: CARSLVAAGLAHKQFF
size: .
J: TRBJ2-1
V: TRBV5-3

CDR3: CAWRLGTSGEQFF
size: .
J: TRBJ2-1
V: TRBV30

CDR3: CASSPQGAYGYTF
size: .
J: TRBJ1-2
V: TRBV19

CDR3: CASSGTGIYSNQPQHF
size: .
J: TRBJ1-5
V: TRBV7-9

CDR3: CASTVFRQGLGTEAFF
size: .
J: TRBJ1-1
V: TRBV19

CDR3: CSVGGGRTSYNEQFF
size: .
J: TRBJ2-1
V: TRBV29-1

CDR3: CASSLATGNYEQYF
size: few
J: TRBJ2-7
V: TRBV7-2

CDR3: CASSEGLSEAFF
size: .
J: TRBJ1-1
V: TRBV10-2

CDR3: CASSLPPGQMNTEAFF
size: once
J: TRBJ1-1
V: TRBV6-5

CDR3: CASSPRRGPSNQPQHF
size: .
J: TRBJ1-5
V: TRBV19

CDR3: CASSSIPGSTLNTEAFF
size: .
J: TRBJ1-1
V: TRBV5-1

CDR3: CASSWGLRGIGTDTQYF
size: .
J: TRBJ2-3
V: TRBV5-1

CDR3: CASNIAGGSIYEQYF
size: .
J: TRBJ2-7
V: TRBV27

CDR3: CASSFRQAYEQYF
size: .
J: TRBJ2-7
V: TRBV5-1

CDR3: CASKVAPGQPQHF
size: .
J: TRBJ1-5
V: TRBV19

CDR3: CASSGRGHVTDTQYF
size: .
J: TRBJ2-3
V: TRBV19

CDR3: CASRGGLGVTDTQYF
size: .
J: TRBJ2-3
V: TRBV19

CDR3: CASSLAGTGGGTDTQYF
size: once
J: TRBJ2-3
V: TRBV5-5

CDR3: CASSSPIAGGAAKNIQYF
size: .
J: TRBJ2-4
V: TRBV7-6

CDR3: CARSQETSGKRRGKNIQYF
size: .
J: TRBJ2-4
V: TRBV5-3

CDR3: CASSEEAGSNYGYTF
size: .
J: TRBJ1-2
V: TRBV5-4

CDR3: CASARWGTEAFF
size: once
J: TRBJ1-1
V: TRBV9

CDR3: CASSQEASPRTDTQYF
size: few
J: TRBJ2-3
V: TRBV4-2

CDR3: CATSRGGEGPYEQYF
size: .
J: TRBJ2-7
V: TRBV15